This T cell receptor (beta chain) was recovered during a study of monozygotic twins with inflammatory bowel disease. From its re-call of the 5' RACE reads, TCRdb lists each CDR3 protein once, without DNA. The sample totals about 450,000 distinct CDR3 sequences; its top ten clones hold 2% to 2.5%. Total RNA isolation used whole blood (no T cell sorting was performed). Germline loops: CDR1 SGHRS, CDR2 YFSETQ. CDR3 length equals 14 residues. A word on this clonotype: Its target is unknown.

General observations from the study: Compared with healthy twins, IBD patients shared fewer clonotypes with others, especially with disease activity.

This chain links TRBV5-1 with TRBJ1-1; no DNA is available, so the TRBD1 call from TCRdb remains unchecked. The sequenced material came from blood. The sequence was obtained from a human donor with ulcerative colitis or Crohn's disease, or a healthy co-twin of an affected twin (not recorded which). The CDR3 sequence: CASSVQVRNTEAFF.